These T cell receptor beta chains were read from a single sample in a study of blood T cell repertoires in COVID-19. Repertoires were generated with immunoSEQ multiplex PCR, while TCRdb's copy carries only in-frame clones and drops some. Of some 360,000 clones listed, more than 70% are singletons. The sample was PBMCs or T cells enriched from blood (not recorded which). All receptors come from a woman younger than 45 who had been exposed to COVID-19. CDR3s include the opening cysteine and the closing phenylalanine or tryptophan. A D gene is named only where the DNA matches it firmly. Size tells how often a clone was seen (once, few, many) or the class of an expanded clone, and some rows leave it out.

D gene: TRBD1; V gene: TRBV11-2; J gene: TRBJ2-1; clone size: .; CDR3 protein: CASSLYGTGVTNEQFF; CDR3 DNA: TGTGCCAGCAGCTTATATGGGACAGGGGTTACAAATGAGCAGTTCTTC
D gene: .; V gene: TRBV4-2; J gene: TRBJ2-1; clone size: .; CDR3 protein: CASSQGGTEHNNEQFF; CDR3 DNA: TGTGCCAGCAGCCAAGGCGGGACTGAGCATAACAATGAGCAGTTCTTC
D gene: .; V gene: TRBV6-1; J gene: TRBJ2-2; clone size: .; CDR3 protein: CASSEAHGGTGELFF; CDR3 DNA: TGTGCCAGCAGTGAGGCGCACGGCGGCACCGGGGAGCTGTTTTTT
D gene: .; V gene: TRBV3-1/TRBV3-2; J gene: TRBJ1-1; clone size: .; CDR3 protein: CASSQVWGGNTEAFF; CDR3 DNA: TGTGCCAGCAGCCAAGTATGGGGAGGGAACACTGAAGCTTTCTTT
D gene: .; V gene: TRBV7-3; J gene: TRBJ2-3; clone size: .; CDR3 protein: CASSLSGQGQDTQYF; CDR3 DNA: TGTGCCAGCAGCTTAAGTGGGCAGGGCCAAGATACGCAGTATTTT
D gene: .; V gene: TRBV27; J gene: TRBJ2-1; clone size: .; CDR3 protein: CASTPSEAGKNEQFF; CDR3 DNA: TGTGCCAGCACCCCCTCCGAGGCAGGGAAAAATGAGCAGTTCTTC
D gene: TRBD1; V gene: TRBV28; J gene: TRBJ1-5; clone size: .; CDR3 protein: CASSLIRGDRGQPQHF; CDR3 DNA: TGTGCCAGCAGTTTAATACGAGGGGACAGAGGTCAGCCCCAGCATTTT
D gene: .; V gene: TRBV12-3/TRBV12-4; J gene: TRBJ1-1; clone size: .; CDR3 protein: CASSPRRVGAFF; CDR3 DNA: TGTGCCAGCAGTCCACGGAGGGTCGGTGCTTTCTTT
D gene: TRBD1; V gene: TRBV6-5; J gene: TRBJ2-7; clone size: few; CDR3 protein: CASSYSGTGVPYEQYF; CDR3 DNA: TGTGCCAGCAGTTACTCCGGGACAGGGGTACCCTACGAGCAGTACTTC
D gene: TRBD2; V gene: TRBV28; J gene: TRBJ2-7; clone size: .; CDR3 protein: CASTPGLAREQYF; CDR3 DNA: TGTGCCAGCACGCCGGGACTAGCGCGGGAGCAGTACTTC
D gene: TRBD2; V gene: TRBV5-1; J gene: TRBJ2-1; clone size: .; CDR3 protein: CASSSTSGSGEQFF; CDR3 DNA: TGCGCCAGCAGCTCGACTAGCGGGAGTGGTGAGCAGTTCTTC
D gene: .; V gene: TRBV28; J gene: TRBJ1-1; clone size: .; CDR3 protein: CASSLSGTEAFF; CDR3 DNA: TGTGCCAGCAGTTTGTCGGGAACTGAAGCTTTCTTT
D gene: .; V gene: TRBV7-3; J gene: TRBJ1-1; clone size: few; CDR3 protein: CASSSQGHTEAFF; CDR3 DNA: TGTGCCAGCAGCTCACAGGGCCACACTGAAGCTTTCTTT
D gene: .; V gene: TRBV5-6; J gene: TRBJ2-5; clone size: .; CDR3 protein: CASSLLRSQETQYF; CDR3 DNA: TGTGCCAGCAGCTTGTTACGGAGCCAAGAGACCCAGTACTTC
D gene: TRBD2; V gene: TRBV2; J gene: TRBJ2-2; clone size: .; CDR3 protein: CASREGLAGTGELFF; CDR3 DNA: TGTGCCAGCAGGGAAGGACTAGCGGGAACCGGGGAGCTGTTTTTT
D gene: .; V gene: TRBV19; J gene: TRBJ2-1; clone size: .; CDR3 protein: CASSIDTYNEQFF; CDR3 DNA: TGTGCCAGTAGTATAGACACCTACAATGAGCAGTTCTTC
D gene: .; V gene: TRBV5-1; J gene: TRBJ2-5; clone size: .; CDR3 protein: CASSSGGLQETQYF; CDR3 DNA: TGCGCCAGCAGCTCTGGAGGACTCCAAGAGACCCAGTACTTC
D gene: TRBD2; V gene: TRBV27; J gene: TRBJ2-7; clone size: .; CDR3 protein: CASRPLAGRSYEQYF; CDR3 DNA: TGTGCCAGCAGGCCACTAGCGGGTCGATCCTACGAGCAGTACTTC
D gene: .; V gene: TRBV2; J gene: TRBJ1-5; clone size: .; CDR3 protein: CASSPGNQPQHF; CDR3 DNA: TGTGCCAGCAGTCCAGGGAATCAGCCCCAGCATTTT
D gene: .; V gene: TRBV29-1; J gene: TRBJ2-3; clone size: .; CDR3 protein: CSVGQGGDTQYF; CDR3 DNA: TGCAGCGTTGGGCAGGGTGGAGATACGCAGTATTTT
D gene: .; V gene: TRBV11-2; J gene: TRBJ1-5; clone size: .; CDR3 protein: CASSRAGVGNQPQHF; CDR3 DNA: TGTGCCAGCAGCCGAGCAGGGGTAGGCAATCAGCCCCAGCATTTT
D gene: TRBD2; V gene: TRBV5-8; J gene: TRBJ2-2; clone size: .; CDR3 protein: CASSLIPGLAASNTGELFF; CDR3 DNA: TGTGCCAGCAGCCTTATCCCGGGACTAGCGGCATCGAACACCGGGGAGCTGTTTTTT
D gene: TRBD1; V gene: TRBV2; J gene: TRBJ1-6; clone size: few; CDR3 protein: CASKPGGLSYNSPLHF; CDR3 DNA: TGTGCCAGCAAACCAGGGGGGCTTTCCTATAATTCACCCCTCCACTTT
D gene: TRBD2; V gene: TRBV12-3/TRBV12-4; J gene: TRBJ2-1; clone size: .; CDR3 protein: CASRSGRGNEQFF; CDR3 DNA: TGTGCCAGCAGGAGCGGGAGGGGCAATGAGCAGTTCTTC
D gene: .; V gene: TRBV3-1/TRBV3-2; J gene: TRBJ1-5; clone size: .; CDR3 protein: CASSPADINQPQHF; CDR3 DNA: TGTGCCAGCAGCCCCGCCGACATAAATCAGCCCCAGCATTTT
D gene: .; V gene: TRBV4-2; J gene: TRBJ1-2; clone size: .; CDR3 protein: CASSQNTGFGFRKNYGYTF; CDR3 DNA: TGTGCCAGCAGCCAAAATACGGGATTTGGGTTTCGCAAGAACTATGGCTACACCTTC
D gene: TRBD1; V gene: TRBV28; J gene: TRBJ2-1; clone size: .; CDR3 protein: CASSFPRQGSYNEQFF; CDR3 DNA: TGTGCCAGCAGTTTCCCTCGACAGGGGAGCTACAATGAGCAGTTCTTC